A selection of T cell receptor beta chains follows, all from one sample in a study of glioma-infiltrating T cells after dendritic cell vaccination. This table comes from immunoSEQ multiplex PCR, and its TCRdb copy is limited to in-frame clones, with some not included. The sample records 45,000 to 55,000 clones, about 85% being singletons. The sample was blood, taken before dendritic cell vaccination. Receptor source: a human donor with glioblastoma. The CDR3 runs from the conserved cysteine through the conserved F or W. A D gene is named only where the DNA matches it firmly. Clone size is given for some rows only: seen once, a few or many times, or a class if the clone is expanded.

j_call,v_call,d_call,clone_size,cdr3_aa,cdr3_nt
TRBJ1-2,TRBV5-8,-,-,CASSPRESGGYTF,TGTGCCAGCAGCCCACGGGAAAGCGGTGGCTACACCTTC
TRBJ1-5,TRBV13,-,-,CASSSGLLQPQHF,TGTGCCAGCAGCTCGGGACTCTTACAGCCCCAGCATTTT
TRBJ1-6,TRBV5-1,TRBD1,-,CASTDRGNSPLHF,TGCGCCAGCACGGACAGGGGTAATTCACCCCTCCACTTT
TRBJ2-2,TRBV5-4,TRBD2,-,CASSFGLAEVTGELFF,TGTGCCAGCAGCTTCGGACTAGCGGAGGTCACCGGGGAGCTGTTTTTT
TRBJ1-2,TRBV5-1,TRBD1,-,CASRGTGNPTGYGYTF,TGCGCCAGCAGGGGGACAGGGAACCCTACGGGCTATGGCTACACCTTC
TRBJ1-4,TRBV2,-,once,CASSPIASQGGEKLFF,TGTGCCAGCAGCCCGATTGCTTCACAGGGAGGGGAAAAACTGTTTTTT
TRBJ1-2,TRBV5-1,TRBD1,once,CASSLGDREYYGYTF,TGCGCCAGCAGCTTGGGGGACAGGGAATACTATGGCTACACCTTC
TRBJ2-2,TRBV4-3,-,-,CASSQELYTGELFF,TGCGCCAGCAGCCAAGAACTTTACACCGGGGAGCTGTTTTTT
TRBJ1-5,TRBV6-1,-,-,CASSPQRNQPQHF,TGTGCCAGCAGTCCGCAGCGTAATCAGCCCCAGCATTTT
TRBJ2-7,TRBV6-1,TRBD1,-,CASSVLTGTGGGEQYF,TGTGCCAGCAGTGTGCTGACCGGGACAGGGGGTGGCGAGCAGTACTTC
TRBJ2-5,TRBV7-9,-,few,CASRGGTTGETQYF,TGTGCCAGCAGGGGGGGGACAACGGGGGAGACCCAGTACTTC
TRBJ2-7,TRBV2,TRBD1,-,CASRVFSTGGYEQYF,TGTGCCAGCCGTGTTTTCTCGACAGGGGGCTACGAGCAGTACTTC
TRBJ1-2,TRBV11-2,-,-,CASSSPQRVNYGYTF,TGTGCCAGCAGCTCACCACAGAGGGTGAACTATGGCTACACCTTC
TRBJ1-2,TRBV19,-,-,CASSIPGSYGYTF,TGTGCCAGTAGTATCCCAGGGTCCTATGGCTACACCTTC
TRBJ2-2,TRBV4-2,-,-,CASSLLTQGRGTGELFF,TGTGCCAGCAGCCTACTGACCCAGGGGCGCGGGACCGGGGAGCTGTTTTTT
TRBJ2-6,TRBV5-1,TRBD2,-,CASSLAGVGSGANVLTF,TGCGCCAGCAGCTTAGCGGGAGTGGGCTCTGGGGCCAACGTCCTGACTTTC
TRBJ2-3,TRBV5-1,-,-,CASTSPGVGDTQYF,TGCGCCAGCACATCCCCAGGGGTTGGAGATACGCAGTATTTT
TRBJ2-7,TRBV30,-,once,CAWSASYEQYF,TGTGCCTGGAGTGCGTCCTACGAGCAGTACTTC
TRBJ2-2,TRBV18,TRBD2,-,CASSPTGTSLHTGELFF,TGTGCCAGCTCACCGACAGGGACTAGCCTCCACACCGGGGAGCTGTTTTTT
TRBJ2-7,TRBV5-3,-,-,CARSQSRTDPLNYEQYF,TGTGCCAGAAGCCAGTCCCGGACAGACCCCCTGAACTACGAGCAGTACTTC
TRBJ2-3,TRBV12-5,TRBD1,-,CASGTGQGARDTQYF,TGTGCTAGTGGTACGGGACAGGGGGCTAGAGATACGCAGTATTTT